This T cell receptor beta chain was identified in a study of shared clonotypes between healthy human individuals. About the study: Each donor's CD8 memory used one plate, CD8 naive two, each CD4 subset three.

With regard to this clone: Its antigen is as yet unknown. Other DNA sequences in the same sample also yield this CDR3.

Whole-study findings and limits: Donor scarcity curtailed the genetic and exposure-history diversity represented herein.

CD45RO-negative cells were positively selected for CCR7, leaving out terminally differentiated effector memory CD45RA+ cells. Trimming removed 0 bases at V and 3 bases at J, with 12 bases between. Germline V gene data show CDR1 as SQVTM and CDR2 as ANQGSEA. CDR3 length equals 14 residues. The genomic DNA of each subset was split evenly across several immunoSEQ plates. Assay: immunoSEQ multiplex PCR; the TCRdb copy retains only in-frame clones and omits some. The sample lists around 2,100,000 clones, less than 95% seen once, with approximately 1% in the top ten. Input material: naive CD8+ T cells sorted from blood. The sequence was collected from a man younger than 30 in good health. The V gene is TRBV29-1, the J gene TRBJ2-7; a possible D gene is TRBD2 (5 bases). The CDR3 sequence: CSVEDGRGSYEQYF. The CDR3 coding sequence is TGCAGCGTTGAAGATGGCCGGGGTAGCTACGAGCAGTACTTC.